The 16 T cell receptor beta chains given below trace back to one sample, sequenced in a study of CD8+ T cells in alopecia areata. Investigators isolated RNA and reverse transcribed it into cDNA to act as the sequencing template. This table comes from immunoSEQ multiplex PCR, and its TCRdb copy is limited to in-frame clones, with some not included. The table includes approximately 30,000 clones, around 60% detected once. The sequenced sample was NKG2D-high CD8+ T cells sorted from blood. The receptor set was obtained from a human donor with alopecia areata.

The chain carries TRBV5-6 and TRBJ2-7, with D perhaps TRBD1 (5 bases). This CDR3 contains 13 residues. Trimming removed 0 bases from V and 3 bases from J, with 7 bases in between. From germline, CDR1 is SGHDT and CDR2 YYEEEE. The CDR3 sequence: CASSLAGYYEQYF. The CDR3 bases are TGTGCCAGCAGCTTGGCAGGGTACTACGAGCAGTACTTC.

This clone counts as medium-sized (0.01 to 0.1%). V gene TRBV5-6 combines with J gene TRBJ2-1; either TRBD1 or TRBD2 may supply D (5 bases each). The germline gives CDR1 SGHDT, CDR2 YYEEEE. Trimming shortened V by 3 bases and J by 6 bases, and 13 bases separated the two germline ends. This CDR3 region has 14 residues. Here the CDR3 DNA reads TGTGCCAGCAGCTCACCGGGACGGCCCAATGAGCAGTTCTTC. This gives the protein CASSSPGRPNEQFF.

The DNA of the CDR3 is TGTGCCATCAGACTGGACAGGACAGTCGCTGGAAACACCATATATTTT. Protein sequence: CAIRLDRTVAGNTIYF. V gene TRBV10-3 combines with J gene TRBJ1-3; the match to TRBD1 covers 7 bases. Germline V lookup: CDR1 ENHRY, CDR2 SYGVKD. Trimming removed 6 bases from V and 2 bases from J; junction bases left unmatched: 10. The CDR3 has 16 amino acids.

The chain combines TRBV7-9 with TRBJ2-7, with a tentative D call TRBD1 (5 bases). CDR3 length: 14 amino acids. The V end was cut by 7 bases, the J end by 6 bases, with 19 bases between. In germline, CDR1 is SEHNR, CDR2 FQNEAQ (reference sequence). CDR3 in DNA: TGTGCCAGCACAAACGGGCCGCAGGGTCCCGAGCAGTACTTC. Translation: CASTNGPQGPEQYF.

This clone was seen a few times. V is TRBV7-2 and J is TRBJ2-7, with D perhaps TRBD2 (6 bases). This CDR3 spans 16 amino acids. Trimming stripped 5 bases from V and 0 bases from J, with 17 bases between. Germline assignment: CDR1 SGHTA and CDR2 FQGNSA. The CDR3 bases are TGTGCCAGCAGCCCCGATCCCTGGGACTCCTCCTACGAGCAGTACTTC. Encoded protein: CASSPDPWDSSYEQYF.

CDR3 sequence: CASSLDSGGASTDTQYF. The CDR3 DNA follows: TGTGCCAGCAGCTTAGATAGCGGGGGGGCTAGCACAGATACGCAGTATTTT. The chain joins TRBV7-2 to TRBJ2-3; 11 bases are shared with TRBD2. CDR1 SGHTA and CDR2 FQGNSA come from the germline V gene. This CDR3 contains 17 residues. The V segment lost 1 base and the J segment 0 bases; nucleotides outside the gene matches: 3.

V usage is TRBV15 and J usage is TRBJ2-3; TRBD1 matches at 9 bases. J was trimmed by 5 bases and V by 4 bases; bases with no gene match: 10. The CDR3 totals 16 residues. CDR1 and CDR2 from the germline V gene are LNHNV and YYDKDF (reference sequence). Written as DNA, the CDR3 is TGTGCCACCAGCATACAGACAGGGGGTGGTAGAGATACGCAGTATTTT. This encodes CATSIQTGGGRDTQYF.

This chain links TRBV9 with TRBJ2-4; D possibly uses TRBD1 or TRBD2 (5 bases each). Germline loops: CDR1 SGDLS, CDR2 YYNGEE. V shed 3 bases and J shed 0 bases, with 13 bases lying between them. The CDR3 has 16 amino acids. The CDR3 DNA is TGTGCCAGCAGCGACACCGGGGCCCTAGCCAAAAACATTCAGTACTTC. Its translation: CASSDTGALAKNIQYF.

The chain uses TRBV7-2 and TRBJ2-2; possible D gene TRBD2, 6 bases. The CDR3 sequence is 16 residues long. Germline loops: CDR1 SGHTA, CDR2 FQGNSA. The V end lost 1 base, the J end lost 3 bases, and 12 bases lay between the germline ends. The CDR3 bases are TGTGCCAGCAGCTTAGTAGTAGCGGCAGACACCGGGGAGCTGTTTTTT. Residues: CASSLVVAADTGELFF.

V and J are TRBV12-5 and TRBJ2-1; possible D gene TRBD1, 6 bases. Between the trimmed V and J ends, which lost 2 bases and 0 bases, there was a span of 14 bases. Looked up from germline, CDR1 is LGHNT and CDR2 is FRNRAP. CDR3 length: 17 residues. The CDR3 DNA reads TGTGCTAGTGGTTTGACCACTCAGGGGTCCTCCTACAATGAGCAGTTCTTC. Amino acids: CASGLTTQGSSYNEQFF.

The chain recombines TRBV5-4 with TRBJ2-1; D may be TRBD1 (6 bases). CDR1 SGHNT and CDR2 YYREEE come from the germline V gene (reference sequence). This CDR3 is built from 15 residues. V lost 2 bases to trimming and J lost 4 bases, with 13 bases between them. In DNA form, the CDR3 reads TGTGCCAGCAGCTTACGACAGGAAGCTTACAATGAGCAGTTCTTC. This gives the protein CASSLRQEAYNEQFF.

The rearrangement joins TRBV27 to TRBJ1-1; a weak D match, TRBD1 (5 bases). Germline V gene lookup returns CDR1 MNHEY and CDR2 SMNVEV (reference sequence). V gave up 6 bases and J gave up 4 bases, with 12 bases separating them. This CDR3 is built from 13 residues. DNA for the CDR3: TGTGCCAGCAGACTCGGGACGTTCACTGAAGCTTTCTTT. As protein: CASRLGTFTEAFF.

The chain has TRBV27 and TRBJ1-2; 11 bases agree with TRBD1. Germline CDR1 and CDR2: MNHEY and SMNVEV (reference sequence). The CDR3 has 15 residues. Trimming cost V 3 bases and J 8 bases; bases outside gene matches: 8. CDR3: CASSLTGQGAVGYTF. The CDR3 nucleotides are TGTGCCAGCAGTTTGACCGGACAGGGGGCAGTGGGCTACACCTTC.

This clone has a handful of counts. The V call is TRBV6-6, the J call TRBJ2-5; D possibly corresponds to TRBD1 (7 bases). From germline, CDR1 is MNHNY and CDR2 SVGAGI (reference sequence). The V gene lost 0 bases and the J gene lost 5 bases, with 13 bases spanning the gap. The CDR3 is made up of 15 amino acids. The CDR3 reads CASSYSQGGRETQYF. CDR3 DNA: TGTGCCAGCAGTTACTCGCAGGGGGGCCGGGAGACCCAGTACTTC.

The chain recombines TRBV2 with TRBJ2-5; maybe TRBD2 (5 bases). V lost 11 bases to trimming and J lost 1 base, with 17 bases between them. This CDR3 spans 14 amino acids. CDR1 SNHLY and CDR2 FYNNEI come from the germline V gene. The CDR3 protein is CAALGGLTQETQYF. The CDR3 nucleotides read TGTGCCGCCCTGGGCGGGCTAACCCAAGAGACCCAGTACTTC.

A few counts support this clone. This chain uses TRBV19 with TRBJ2-1; 8 bases are shared with TRBD2. V shed 7 bases and J 8 bases; nucleotides not matched to a gene: 10. Germline V gene data show CDR1 as LNHDA and CDR2 as SQIVND (reference sequence). CDR3 length: 14 amino acids. The CDR3 spells CASMGLAGRDEQFF. CDR3 DNA sequence: TGTGCCAGTATGGGCCTAGCGGGCAGGGATGAGCAGTTCTTC.